The clone carrying this T cell receptor (beta chain) came up many times. Library construction for TCR beta used iRepertoire HTBI primers and Arm-PCR of CDR3 regions. One entry per CDR3 protein, called by TCRdb with MiXCR from the multiplex PCR reads. The table shows some 500,000 distinct CDR3 sequences, with roughly 13% occurring only once. These data come from a study of regulatory T cells in long-lasting Graves disease. V shed 6 bases and J shed 4 bases, with 7 bases lying between them. The CDR3 spans 11 residues. Germline V gene lookup returns CDR1 SQVTM and CDR2 ANQGSEA. As to time point: newly diagnosed GD, antithyroid drugs for less than 3 months. Extracted RNA from PBMCs served as the source of the TCR library. In addition, the sample was reused for a study of T cells in Graves' hyperthyroidism and ophthalmopathy. That work contributes: Every diagnosis used clinical symptoms, serum thyroxine and TRAb, thyroid ultrasound and orbital computed tomography. Ophthalmopathy, which appeared later, was predicted by the model a median around 6.5 months before onset.

V is TRBV29-1 and J is TRBJ2-1; D is ambiguous. This clonotype was obtained from a man younger than 45 with Graves disease. The sequences come from peripheral blood mononuclear cells (PBMCs), collected at new diagnosis, from a patient treated with antithyroid drugs. DNA of the CDR3: TGCAGCGTCAAGACGTACAATGAGCAGTTCTTC. Protein sequence: CSVKTYNEQFF.